One TCR beta chain is described in this entry. The TCRbeta library incorporated unique molecular identifiers. TCRdb used MiXCR to reprocess the PCR reads, holding one entry per CDR3 protein. This repertoire shows hundreds of thousands of distinct CDR3 sequences, approximately 13% found once; its top ten account for under 7%. This sample was taken from a study of T-cell reconstitution after alpha-beta-depleted transplantation in children. The origin of this receptor is a human donor who donated a stem cell graft to a child with combined immunodeficiency. This specimen was PBMCs from the stem cell graft donor, taken from the stem cell graft.

The CDR3 region has the DNA TGTGCCAGCAGCCCGGACAGCCGCCTATTTGGCTACACCTTC. It encodes CASSPDSRLFGYTF. The chain combines TRBV7-9 with TRBJ1-2, with D perhaps TRBD1 (6 bases). Germline CDR1 SEHNR, CDR2 FQNEAQ (reference sequence). V lost 5 bases to trimming and J lost 7 bases, with 17 bases between them. The CDR3 runs to 14 residues. Based on the CDR3 plus reference TRBV7-9 and TRBJ1-2, the full variable domain is DTGVSQNPRHKITKRGQNVTFRCDPISEHNRLYWYRQTLGQGPEFLTYFQNEAQLEKSRLLSDRFSAERPKGSFSTLEIQRTEQGDSAMYLCASSPDSRLFGYTFGSGTRLTVV.